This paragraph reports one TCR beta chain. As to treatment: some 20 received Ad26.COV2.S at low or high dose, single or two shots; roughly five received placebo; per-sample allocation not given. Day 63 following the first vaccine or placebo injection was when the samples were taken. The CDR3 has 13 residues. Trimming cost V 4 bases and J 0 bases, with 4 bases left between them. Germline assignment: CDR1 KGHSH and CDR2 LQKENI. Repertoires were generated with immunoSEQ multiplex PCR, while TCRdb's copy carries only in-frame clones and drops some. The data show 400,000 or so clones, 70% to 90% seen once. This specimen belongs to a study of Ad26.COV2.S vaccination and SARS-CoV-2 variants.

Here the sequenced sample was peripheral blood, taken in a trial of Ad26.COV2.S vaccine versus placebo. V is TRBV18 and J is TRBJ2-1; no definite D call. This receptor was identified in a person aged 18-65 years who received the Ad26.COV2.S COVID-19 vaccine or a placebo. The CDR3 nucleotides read TGTGCCAGCTCACAAGACTCCTACAATGAGCAGTTCTTC. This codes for CASSQDSYNEQFF.